Detailed here is one T cell receptor (beta chain). This clone was detected once. Its antigen remains unidentified. No base quality information exists; no much larger clone differs at one position. The cohort was made up of around 720 healthy bone marrow donors. At the time of sampling, all cohort members were nominally healthy, though unrecorded immune exposures were likely present. The donor tested CMV seronegative, placing the donor among the approximately 400 seronegative members of the cohort. A peripheral blood sample was provided by each donor, and peripheral blood mononuclear cells were used for TCR beta sequencing. Genomic DNA was extracted from the blood cell samples with the Qiagen DNeasy Blood Extraction Kit. The source of the sample is a study of cytomegalovirus exposure and HLA in healthy donors (dated by TCRdb to 2016 to 2017). In the study overall: According to an earlier analysis of 550 to 750 of the donors, roughly 180 million T cells yielded over 90 million unique TCR beta sequences and roughly 280 Gb of sequence data. Because of strong linkage in the cohort, five DR-DQ haplotypes were treated as single units for association and clustering. Genome-wide SNP genotypes for about 55% of the 666 donors were used in a later genetic analysis, which treated that subset as a discovery cohort. To decide whether each TCR beta V gene segment behaved as functional or pseudogenic, an earlier analysis of 587 of the donors relied on high-throughput TCR beta sequencing. Rather than using new phenotypic data, the later analysis identified candidate immune exposures from TCR beta sequences and from how often those sequences occurred across donors. An early release that covered roughly 600 HLA-typed donors contained 300 to 350 gigabases of sequencing data and roughly 84 million unique TCR sequences. Among 350 to 400 genotyped donors of the cohort, an average of around 240,000 unique TCR beta nucleotide sequences were sequenced per donor, roughly a sixth of them non-productive. The genetic ancestry cluster associated with self-reported Caucasian donors included 81% of the 398 genotyped donors. HLA typing included class I and class II loci at four-digit resolution. High-throughput TCR immunosequencing, statistical association of individual TCRs with disease status, and machine learning were combined to predict cytomegalovirus infection status. The study was designed to test whether signatures of past pathogen exposure could be identified by cataloging public T cell receptors. Donor age, sex, ethnicity and CMV serostatus were compiled alongside the repertoire data. In addition to the first cohort of 500 to 850 subjects, a separate validation cohort of some 120 different subjects was used. A later analysis re-analyzed previously published TCR beta repertoires from approximately 700 donors and added high-resolution HLA genotyping to study TCR occurrence patterns. The number of typed donors differed by locus: roughly 629-640 for A, B, C, DRB1 and DQB1; about 520 for DQA1; 606 for DPA1; and about 470 for DPB1. The study used immunosequencing to profile the T cell repertoires of under 700 subjects and linked those repertoires to cytomegalovirus serostatus. Every repertoire in the discovery cohort had been generated on one and the same sequencing platform. What the authors observed across the whole study: According to the authors, the approach could potentially be generalized to other disease states and immunological phenotypes. Correlated functional status among segregating V segments might reflect linkage disequilibrium, but an unknown experimental factor could not be ruled out. Because some donors lacked HLA typing at each locus, the association tests relied only on the typed subset. A later genetic analysis associated a missense DCLRE1C variant with V-gene and J-gene trimming of TCR beta chains, and an independent cohort replicated the association. Three of the identified cytomegalovirus-associated TCR beta chains were confirmed in vitro to be specific for cytomegalovirus antigens. Some IMGT-functional V segments, including TRBV6-2 and TRBV6-3, could not be distinguished by the 87-base-pair reads and were therefore excluded. Assigning TCR associations to individual alleles was difficult when HLA alleles, especially DR and DQ, strongly co-occurred. Roughly uniform sequencing depth across donors was assumed in presence/absence analyses, although this assumption may not hold. A total of fewer than 200 TCR beta chains were listed by the study as associated with cytomegalovirus. Across donors, most TCR sequences were observed very rarely, whereas some public TCRs were present in many individuals. A later analysis reported that several top co-occurrence clusters appeared linked to parvovirus B19, influenza, CMV and Epstein-Barr virus. In a later analysis, TCR association rates were found to vary across HLA loci, with the most associated TCRs seen for DRB1 alleles and the fewest for HLA-C alleles. A further reported finding was that TCR beta sequences accurately predicted the HLA-A and HLA-B alleles for most subjects in the first cohort. In an earlier analysis of around 500 of the donors, most TCR beta V segments appeared in productive rearrangements about 87% or about 30% of the time, broadly matching IMGT annotations. Because counts were too low, about 15 rarely observed V segments, including chromosome 9 orphons, were left out of the earlier analysis of a few hundred of the donors. Most CMV-associated TCR beta chains appeared to be HLA-restricted in a later analysis, and the HLA associations seemed to be driven largely by CMV exposure. For the cohort, immune exposure information was limited to CMV serostatus. In both the original and validation cohorts, the classifier was reported to diagnose cytomegalovirus status with high specificity and sensitivity. According to a later genetic analysis, donors in an Asian-associated ancestry cluster had fewer N-insertions in productive TCRs than the roughly 700-donor mean. The sequencing pipeline was judged likely to have produced a cluster of highly shared sequence variants as a technical artifact. In a later analysis, HLA-associated TCR beta chains were found to be more clonally expanded and to have lower generation probabilities than equally common non-associated chains. A later analysis associated 17,000 or so TCR beta sequences with specific HLA alleles at a false discovery rate of 0.05. The cohort was sequenced for TCR beta chains only, and without alpha or paired-chain data the features that could be detected were limited.

Library method: the immunoSEQ multiplex PCR assay. The multiplex PCR relied on a mix of 60 forward primers for TCR Vbeta segments and 13 reverse primers for TCR Jbeta segments. Amplification of the CDR3 region of rearranged TCR beta genes was performed with a multiplex PCR assay on genomic DNA. On the Illumina HiSeq System, the amplified TCR beta libraries were sequenced as 87-base-pair reads. The published analysis was carried out like this. A later analysis tallied 70 million to 100 million unique TCR beta chains across the 550 to 850 repertoires, and some 10 million of those chains were shared by two or more donors. A nearest-neighbor algorithm error-corrected the raw reads and collapsed the reads into unique sequences, merging closely related sequences to remove PCR and sequencing errors. V, D and J gene segments were assigned by aligning CDR3 sequences to IMGT reference sequences. For a sequence to be retained, a match of at least six nucleotides was required to both a V gene segment and a J gene segment. Rearrangements were classified as productive when the CDR3 lacked stop codons and remained in frame with V and J, and all other rearrangements were classified as non-productive. CDR3 was defined according to IMGT convention as the region running from the second conserved V-encoded cysteine to the conserved J-encoded phenylalanine. The earlier analysis of some 540 of the donors excluded any sequence lacking an unambiguous match to a single V gene segment. In an earlier analysis of approximately 610 of the donors, V segments were called functional above 56.7% productive rearrangements and were called segregating when the between-donor standard deviation exceeded 5%. A statistical classification framework was developed to diagnose cytomegalovirus status using the catalog of TCR beta chain sequences. In a later analysis, TCR nucleotide sequences were compared against IMGT/GENE-DB human TR gene sequences so that V and J genes could be assigned. The TCRdist pipeline was used in a later analysis to assign CDR3 sequences and most-parsimonious VDJ recombination scenarios. A later analysis defined each TCR beta chain by its CDR3 amino acid sequence plus V-gene family, and excluded reads lacking a unique V-gene family. As a way to deal with suspected cross-contamination and a sequencing artifact, a later analysis dropped 450 to 600 nucleotide sequences that were highly shared and had low generation probability. In a later analysis, a clonal expansion index for each public chain was calculated from normalized within-repertoire ranks of inferred template counts. Generation probabilities in a later analysis came from a VDJ recombination model fitted to out-of-frame rearrangements, and those results were checked against IGoR. A later analysis scored TCR-TCR, TCR-HLA and TCR-CMV co-occurrence with hypergeometric tests, applying a repertoire-size bias correction to TCR pairs. In a later analysis, false discovery rates were estimated by permuting HLA or CMV assignments 20 times. In a later analysis, co-occurring TCRs were grouped with DBSCAN, and TCRdist sequence similarity was added when clustering was performed within HLA-allele-positive subsets. Repertoires with fewer than 30,000 or more than 120,000 public chains, plus five repertoires with anomalous nucleotide sharing, were excluded from co-occurrence clustering. This immuneACCESS table, as held by TCRdb, lists in-frame sequences with V and J called but not all clones. Of the missing ones, under half trace to an unresolved V gene in checked studies; the others have no known cause. The V and J calls and clone size were taken over from that table, and D and trimming were inferred from the DNA. Counted in this sample were about 120,000 clones; over 75% of them appeared once. The ten largest clones capture more than 1.4% of the sample.

The CDR1 and CDR2 encoded by the germline V gene are SGHVS and FQNEAQ. After removal of 7 bases from V and 7 bases from J, the junction retains 9 bases not matched to a gene. Its CDR3 holds 14 amino acids, cysteine through phenylalanine. Of the read, only the CDR3 DNA is kept; its 42 bases are in frame from base 1. The chain uses TRBV7-8 and TRBJ1-4; 7 nucleotides in the junction match TRBD1. Input material: PBMCs. This receptor was identified in a woman under 30 in good health and CMV-seronegative. The DNA sequence follows: TGTGCCAGCACCTCAAGGGGGCGAGGTGAAAAACTGTTTTTT. Translated, this gives CASTSRGRGEKLFF.